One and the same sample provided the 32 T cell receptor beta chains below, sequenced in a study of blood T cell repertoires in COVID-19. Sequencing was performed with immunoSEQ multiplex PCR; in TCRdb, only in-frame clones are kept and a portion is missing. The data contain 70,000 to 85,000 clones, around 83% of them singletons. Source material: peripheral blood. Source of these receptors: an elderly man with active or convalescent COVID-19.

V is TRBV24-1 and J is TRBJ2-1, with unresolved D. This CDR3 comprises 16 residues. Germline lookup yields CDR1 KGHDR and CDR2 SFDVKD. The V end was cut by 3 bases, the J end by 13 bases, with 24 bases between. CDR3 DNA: TGTGCCACCAGTGATGGATCGACTGGATTCGTTCGTCGACAGTTCTTC. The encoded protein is CATSDGSTGFVRRQFF.

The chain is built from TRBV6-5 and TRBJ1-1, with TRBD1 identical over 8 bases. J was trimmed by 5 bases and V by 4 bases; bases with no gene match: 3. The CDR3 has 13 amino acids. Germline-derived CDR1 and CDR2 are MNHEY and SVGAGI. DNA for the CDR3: TGTGCCAGCAGTTGGGACAGGAGGACTGAAGCTTTCTTT. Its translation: CASSWDRRTEAFF.

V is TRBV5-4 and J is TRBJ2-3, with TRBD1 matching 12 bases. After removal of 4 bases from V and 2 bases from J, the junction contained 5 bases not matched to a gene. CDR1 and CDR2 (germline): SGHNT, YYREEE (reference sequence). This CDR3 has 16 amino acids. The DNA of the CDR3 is TGTGCCAGCAGCCCGGCGGGACAGGGGGCCACAGATACGCAGTATTTT. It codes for CASSPAGQGATDTQYF.

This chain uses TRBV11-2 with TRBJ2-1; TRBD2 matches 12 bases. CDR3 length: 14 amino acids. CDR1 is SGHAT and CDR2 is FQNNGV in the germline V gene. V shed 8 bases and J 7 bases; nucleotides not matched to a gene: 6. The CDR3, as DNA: TGTGCCAGCGCGCTAGCGGGGGGGCGGAATGAGCAGTTCTTC. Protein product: CASALAGGRNEQFF.

The CDR3 coding sequence is TGTGCCAGTACCCCAGTTGCGTCCAGGGCGGCCCTCCACTTT. It yields the protein CASTPVASRAALHF. The rearrangement links TRBV19 to TRBJ1-6; perhaps TRBD1 as D (5 bases). The germline CDR1 and CDR2 sequences are LNHDA and SQIVND (reference sequence). With 7 bases removed from V and 14 bases from J, the gap between germline ends came to 21 bases. The CDR3 is made up of 14 amino acids.

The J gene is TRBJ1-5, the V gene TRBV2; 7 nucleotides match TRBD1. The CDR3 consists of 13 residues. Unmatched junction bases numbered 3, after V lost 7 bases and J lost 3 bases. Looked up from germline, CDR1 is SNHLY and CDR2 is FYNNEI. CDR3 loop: CASTGTDNQPQHF. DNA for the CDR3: TGTGCCAGCACCGGGACAGACAATCAGCCCCAGCATTTT.

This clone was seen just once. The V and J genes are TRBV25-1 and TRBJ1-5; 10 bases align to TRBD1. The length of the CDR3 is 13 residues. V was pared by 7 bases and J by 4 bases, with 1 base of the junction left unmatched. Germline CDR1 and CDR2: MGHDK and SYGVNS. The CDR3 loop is CASTDRGNQPQHF. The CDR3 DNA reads TGTGCCAGCACGGACAGGGGGAATCAGCCCCAGCATTTT.

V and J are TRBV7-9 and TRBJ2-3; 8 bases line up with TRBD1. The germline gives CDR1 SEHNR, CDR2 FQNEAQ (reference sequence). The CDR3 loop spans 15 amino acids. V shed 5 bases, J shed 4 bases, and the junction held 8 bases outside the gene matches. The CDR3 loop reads CASSQPTGVADTQYF. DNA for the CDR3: TGTGCCAGCAGCCAGCCGACAGGGGTTGCAGATACGCAGTATTTT.

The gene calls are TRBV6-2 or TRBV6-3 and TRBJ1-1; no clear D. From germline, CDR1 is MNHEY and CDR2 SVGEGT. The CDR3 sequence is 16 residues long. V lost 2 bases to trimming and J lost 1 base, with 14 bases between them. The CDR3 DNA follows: TGTGCCAGCAGTTACACCATCCGAGACAAGAACACTGAAGCTTTCTTT. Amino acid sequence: CASSYTIRDKNTEAFF.

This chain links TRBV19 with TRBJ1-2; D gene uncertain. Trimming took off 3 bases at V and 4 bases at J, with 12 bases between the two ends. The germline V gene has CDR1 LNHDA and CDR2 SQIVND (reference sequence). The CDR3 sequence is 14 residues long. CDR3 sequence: CASSILGVSYGYTF. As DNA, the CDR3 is TGTGCCAGTAGTATTTTGGGAGTAAGCTATGGCTACACCTTC.

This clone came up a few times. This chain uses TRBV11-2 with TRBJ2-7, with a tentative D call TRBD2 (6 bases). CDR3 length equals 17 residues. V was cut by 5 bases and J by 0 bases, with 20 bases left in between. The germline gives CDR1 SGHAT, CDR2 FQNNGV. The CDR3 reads CASSARGAGISSYEQYF. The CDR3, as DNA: TGTGCCAGCAGCGCCCGGGGAGCGGGTATTTCCTCCTACGAGCAGTACTTC.

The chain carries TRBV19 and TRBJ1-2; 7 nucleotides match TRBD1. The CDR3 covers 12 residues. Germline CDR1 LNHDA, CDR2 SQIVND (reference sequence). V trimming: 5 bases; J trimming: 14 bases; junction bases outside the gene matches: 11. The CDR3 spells CASSPTQGTRTF. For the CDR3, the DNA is TGTGCCAGTAGTCCTACACAGGGGACTAGGACCTTC.

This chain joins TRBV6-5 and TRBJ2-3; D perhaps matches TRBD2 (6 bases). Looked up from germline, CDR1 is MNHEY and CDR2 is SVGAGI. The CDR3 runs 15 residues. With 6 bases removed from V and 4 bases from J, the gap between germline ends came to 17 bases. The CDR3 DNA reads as TGTGCCAGCAGGGCCGCGGGACTCGACGCAGATACGCAGTATTTT. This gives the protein CASRAAGLDADTQYF.

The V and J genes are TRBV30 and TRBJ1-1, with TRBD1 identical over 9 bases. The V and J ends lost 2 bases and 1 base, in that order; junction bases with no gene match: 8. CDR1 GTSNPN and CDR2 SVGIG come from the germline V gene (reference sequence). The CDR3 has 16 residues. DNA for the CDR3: TGTGCCTGGAGTACCCCCGACAGGGGGAGGAACACTGAAGCTTTCTTT. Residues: CAWSTPDRGRNTEAFF.

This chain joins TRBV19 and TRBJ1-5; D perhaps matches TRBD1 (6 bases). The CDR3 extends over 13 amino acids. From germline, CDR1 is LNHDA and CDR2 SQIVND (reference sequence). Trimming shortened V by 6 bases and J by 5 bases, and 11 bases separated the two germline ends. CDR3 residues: CASRVRTDQPQHF. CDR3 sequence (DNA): TGTGCCAGTAGGGTTAGGACAGATCAGCCCCAGCATTTT. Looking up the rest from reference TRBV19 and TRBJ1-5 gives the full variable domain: DGGITQSPKYLFRKEGQNVTLSCEQNLNHDAMYWYRQDPGQGLRLIYYSQIVNDFQKGDIAEGYSVSREKKESFPLTVTSAQKNPTAFYLCASRVRTDQPQHFGDGTRLSIL.

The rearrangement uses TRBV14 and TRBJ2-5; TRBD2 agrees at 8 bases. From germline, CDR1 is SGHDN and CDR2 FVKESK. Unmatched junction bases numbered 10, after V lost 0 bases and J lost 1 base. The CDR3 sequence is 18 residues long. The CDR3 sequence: CASSQDRDARGVQETQYF. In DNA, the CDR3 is TGTGCCAGCAGCCAAGATCGGGATGCGCGGGGGGTCCAAGAGACCCAGTACTTC.

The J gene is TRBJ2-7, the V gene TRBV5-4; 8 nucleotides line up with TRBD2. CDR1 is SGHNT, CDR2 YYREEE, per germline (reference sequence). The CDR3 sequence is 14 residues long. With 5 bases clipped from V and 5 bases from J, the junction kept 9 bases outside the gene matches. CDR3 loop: CASSRGGRSHEQYF. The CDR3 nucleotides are TGTGCCAGCAGTCGGGGCGGGAGGTCCCACGAGCAGTACTTC.

The DNA for the CDR3 is TGTGCCAGCAGCCTCTCCCGGACAGCCCCAGGCGAGCAGTACTTC. It encodes CASSLSRTAPGEQYF. V and J are TRBV7-2 and TRBJ2-7, with D perhaps matching TRBD1 (6 bases). The germline V gene encodes CDR1 SGHTA and CDR2 FQGNSA. There are 15 residues in the CDR3. The V gene lost 5 bases and the J gene lost 6 bases, with 20 bases spanning the gap. The whole variable domain, remainder taken from reference TRBV7-2 and TRBJ2-7, is GAGVSQSPSNKVTEKGKDVELRCDPISGHTALYWYRQSLGQGLEFLIYFQGNSAPDKSGLPSDRFSAERTGGSVSTLTIQRTQQEDSAVYLCASSLSRTAPGEQYFGPGTRLTVT.

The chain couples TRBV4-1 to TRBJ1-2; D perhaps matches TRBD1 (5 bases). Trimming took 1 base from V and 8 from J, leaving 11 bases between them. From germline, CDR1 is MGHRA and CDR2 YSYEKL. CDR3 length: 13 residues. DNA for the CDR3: TGCGCCAGCAGCCAAGGGCAGGGCACGGGCTACACCTTC. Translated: CASSQGQGTGYTF.

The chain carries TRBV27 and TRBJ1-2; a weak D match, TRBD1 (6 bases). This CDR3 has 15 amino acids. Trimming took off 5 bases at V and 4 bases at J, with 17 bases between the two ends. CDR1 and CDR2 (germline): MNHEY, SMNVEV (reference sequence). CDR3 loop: CASSPAGQPLYGYTF. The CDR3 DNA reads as TGTGCCAGCAGTCCCGCCGGACAGCCCCTCTATGGCTACACCTTC.

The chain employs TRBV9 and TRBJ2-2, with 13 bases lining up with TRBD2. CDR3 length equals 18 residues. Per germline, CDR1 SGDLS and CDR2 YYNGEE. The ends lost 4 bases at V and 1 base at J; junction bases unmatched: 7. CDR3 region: CASSSRLAGGQNTGELFF. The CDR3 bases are TGTGCCAGCAGCTCCCGACTAGCGGGGGGCCAGAACACCGGGGAGCTGTTTTTT. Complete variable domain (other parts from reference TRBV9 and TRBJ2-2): DSGVTQTPKHLITATGQRVTLRCSPRSGDLSVYWYQQSLDQGLQFLIQYYNGEERAKGNILERFSAQQFPDLHSELNLSSLELGDSALYFCASSSRLAGGQNTGELFFGEGSRLTVL.

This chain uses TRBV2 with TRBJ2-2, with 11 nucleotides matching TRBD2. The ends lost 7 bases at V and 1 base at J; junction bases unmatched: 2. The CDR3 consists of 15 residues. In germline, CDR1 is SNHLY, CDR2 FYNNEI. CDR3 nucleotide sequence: TGTGCCAGCAACCTAGCGGGGGGGAACACCGGGGAGCTGTTTTTT. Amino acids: CASNLAGGNTGELFF.

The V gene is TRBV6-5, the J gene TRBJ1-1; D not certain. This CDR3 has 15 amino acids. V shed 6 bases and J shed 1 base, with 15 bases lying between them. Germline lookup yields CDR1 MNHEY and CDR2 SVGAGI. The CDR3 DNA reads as TGTGCCAGCAGCAGAATACTCCGGGAGAACACTGAAGCTTTCTTT. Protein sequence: CASSRILRENTEAFF.

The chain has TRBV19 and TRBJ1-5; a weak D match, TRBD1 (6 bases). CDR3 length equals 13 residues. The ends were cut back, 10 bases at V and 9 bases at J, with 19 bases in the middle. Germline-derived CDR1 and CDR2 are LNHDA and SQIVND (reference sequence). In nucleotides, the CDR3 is TGTGCCACCGAGGAGGGGAGGGGGAGGCCCCAGCATTTT. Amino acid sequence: CATEEGRGRPQHF.

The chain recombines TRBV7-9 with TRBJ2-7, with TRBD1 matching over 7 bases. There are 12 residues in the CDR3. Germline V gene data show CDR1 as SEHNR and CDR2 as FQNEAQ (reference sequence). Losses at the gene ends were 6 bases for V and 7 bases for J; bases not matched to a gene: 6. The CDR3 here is CASRKTGEEQYF. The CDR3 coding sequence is TGTGCCAGCAGGAAAACAGGGGAGGAGCAGTACTTC.

This CDR3 is CASSLPPSGGSTDTQYF. Written as DNA, the CDR3 is TGTGCCAGCAGCTTGCCCCCTAGCGGGGGAAGCACAGATACGCAGTATTTT. V is TRBV5-4 and J is TRBJ2-3; TRBD2 aligns across 10 bases. The junction had 5 bases not matched to a gene; V was cut back by 1 base and J by 0 bases. The CDR3 loop spans 17 amino acids. CDR1 SGHNT and CDR2 YYREEE come from the germline V gene (reference sequence).

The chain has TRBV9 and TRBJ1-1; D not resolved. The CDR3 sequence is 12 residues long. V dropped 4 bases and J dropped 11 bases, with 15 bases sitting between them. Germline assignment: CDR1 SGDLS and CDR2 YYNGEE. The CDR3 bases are TGTGCCAGCAGCCCAGGACCGGGGTTGGCTTTCTTT. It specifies CASSPGPGLAFF.

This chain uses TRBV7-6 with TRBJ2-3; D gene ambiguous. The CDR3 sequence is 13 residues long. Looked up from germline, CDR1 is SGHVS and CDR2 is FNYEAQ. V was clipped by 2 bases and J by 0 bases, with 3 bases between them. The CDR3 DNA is TGTGCCAGCAGCTTACCAAGCACAGATACGCAGTATTTT. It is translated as CASSLPSTDTQYF.

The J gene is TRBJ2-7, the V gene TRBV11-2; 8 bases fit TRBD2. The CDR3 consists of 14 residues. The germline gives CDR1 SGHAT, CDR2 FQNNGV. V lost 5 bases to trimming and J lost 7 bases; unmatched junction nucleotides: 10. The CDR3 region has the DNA TGTGCCAGCAGCCGGCCAGCGGGGGCGGTGGAGCAGTACTTC. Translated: CASSRPAGAVEQYF.

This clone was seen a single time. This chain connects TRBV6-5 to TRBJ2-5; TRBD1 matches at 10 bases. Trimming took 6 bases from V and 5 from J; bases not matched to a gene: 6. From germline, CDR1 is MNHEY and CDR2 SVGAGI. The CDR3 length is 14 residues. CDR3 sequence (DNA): TGTGCCAGCAGCCGGGACAGGGGTTGGGAGACCCAGTACTTC. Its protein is CASSRDRGWETQYF.

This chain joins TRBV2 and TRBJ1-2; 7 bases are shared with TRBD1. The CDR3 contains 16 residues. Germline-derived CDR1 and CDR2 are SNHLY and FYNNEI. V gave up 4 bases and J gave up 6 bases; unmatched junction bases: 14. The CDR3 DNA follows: TGTGCCAGCAGTGTTCGCGGTCGGGAGGGGGCGGATGGCTACACCTTC. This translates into CASSVRGREGADGYTF.

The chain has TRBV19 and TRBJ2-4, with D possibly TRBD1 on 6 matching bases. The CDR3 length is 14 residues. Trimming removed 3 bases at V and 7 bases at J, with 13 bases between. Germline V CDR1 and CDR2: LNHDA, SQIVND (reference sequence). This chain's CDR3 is CASSMQEQGNIQYF. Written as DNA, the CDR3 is TGTGCCAGTAGTATGCAAGAACAGGGTAACATTCAGTACTTC.